The T cell receptor (beta chain) described here comes from a study of blood T cell repertoires in COVID-19. The CDR3 covers 13 residues. Trimming pared 1 base from V and 4 bases from J, leaving 7 bases between. The assay was immunoSEQ multiplex PCR, and TCRdb's table has in-frame clones only and misses some. In the table there are around 250,000 clones, 85% to 90% of which are singletons. The receptor was derived from a man aged 18 to 30 who had recovered from COVID-19. Sequences were obtained from PBMCs or T cells enriched from blood (not recorded which). J is TRBJ1-2 and V is TRBV12-3 or TRBV12-4; D not resolved. The CDR3 loop reads CASSLGGGYGYTF. The CDR3 DNA is TGTGCCAGCAGTTTAGGGGGAGGCTATGGCTACACCTTC.